This TCR beta chain was captured by sequencing in a study of monozygotic twins with inflammatory bowel disease. Study observations and caveats: Neither one strong signal nor one clonotype associated with IBD was supported. Perhaps reflecting limited power, concordant and discordant twins did not differ in repertoire similarity. IBD patients share fewer clonotypes with other people than healthy twins do, especially with disease activity.

For each CDR3 protein, TCRdb gives one entry from its re-call of the 5' RACE reads, without DNA. This sample's table reports 88,000 or so distinct CDR3 sequences. CDR3 length equals 14 residues. Germline V gene lookup returns CDR1 MGHDK and CDR2 SYGVNS. Each donor supplied more than 2 ml of blood. As concerns this clonotype: No antigen is known for it.

The V and J genes are TRBV25-1 and TRBJ1-2; TCRdb returns TRBD1, unconfirmable since there is no DNA. The sequence was collected from a human donor with ulcerative colitis or Crohn's disease, or a healthy co-twin of an affected twin (not recorded which). Input material: blood. CDR3 region: CASRLSGSPYGYTF.